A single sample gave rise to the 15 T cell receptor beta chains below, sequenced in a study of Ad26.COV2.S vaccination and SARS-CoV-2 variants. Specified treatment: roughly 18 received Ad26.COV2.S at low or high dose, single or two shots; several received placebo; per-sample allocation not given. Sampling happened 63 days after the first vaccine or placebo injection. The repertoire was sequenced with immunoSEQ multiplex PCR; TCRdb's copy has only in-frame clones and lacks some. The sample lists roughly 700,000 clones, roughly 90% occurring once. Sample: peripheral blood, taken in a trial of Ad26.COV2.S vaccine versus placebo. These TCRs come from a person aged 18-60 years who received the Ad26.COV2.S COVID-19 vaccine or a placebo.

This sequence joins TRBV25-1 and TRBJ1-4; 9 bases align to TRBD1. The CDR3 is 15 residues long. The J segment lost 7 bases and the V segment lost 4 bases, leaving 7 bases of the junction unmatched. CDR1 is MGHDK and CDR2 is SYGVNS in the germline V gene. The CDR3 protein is CASSAGGQGAEKLFF. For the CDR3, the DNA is TGTGCCAGCAGTGCAGGGGGACAGGGAGCTGAAAAACTGTTTTTT. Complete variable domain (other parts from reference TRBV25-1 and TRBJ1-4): EADIYQTPRYLVIGTGKKITLECSQTMGHDKMYWYQQDPGMELHLIHYSYGVNSTEKGDLSSESTVSRIRTEHFPLTLESARPSHTSQYLCASSAGGQGAEKLFFGSGTQLSVL.

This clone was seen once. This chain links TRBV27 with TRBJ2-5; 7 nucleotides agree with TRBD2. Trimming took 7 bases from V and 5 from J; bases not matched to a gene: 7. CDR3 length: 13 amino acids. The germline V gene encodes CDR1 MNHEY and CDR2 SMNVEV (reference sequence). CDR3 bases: TGTGCCAGCACCCAGCGGGGAGGGGAGACCCAGTACTTC. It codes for CASTQRGGETQYF.

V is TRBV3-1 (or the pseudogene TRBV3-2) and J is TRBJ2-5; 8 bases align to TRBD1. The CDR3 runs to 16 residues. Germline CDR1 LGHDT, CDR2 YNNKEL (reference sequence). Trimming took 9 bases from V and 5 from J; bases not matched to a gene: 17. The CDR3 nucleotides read TGTGCCAGTCAAACCGCTCCGGCAGGGGGCTGGGAGACCCAGTACTTC. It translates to CASQTAPAGGWETQYF.

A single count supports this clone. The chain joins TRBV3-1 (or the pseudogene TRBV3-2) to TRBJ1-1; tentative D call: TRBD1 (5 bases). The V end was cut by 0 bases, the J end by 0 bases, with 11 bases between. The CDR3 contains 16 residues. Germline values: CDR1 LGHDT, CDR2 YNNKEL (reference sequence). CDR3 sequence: CASSQDLGGMNTEAFF. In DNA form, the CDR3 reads TGTGCCAGCAGCCAAGATTTGGGGGGGATGAACACTGAAGCTTTCTTT.

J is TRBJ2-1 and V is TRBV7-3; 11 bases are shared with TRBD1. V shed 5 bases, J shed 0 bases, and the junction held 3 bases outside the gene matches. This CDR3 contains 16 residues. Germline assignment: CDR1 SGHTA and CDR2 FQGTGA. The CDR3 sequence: CASSQGQGASYNEQFF. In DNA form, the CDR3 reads TGTGCCAGCAGCCAAGGACAGGGGGCCTCCTACAATGAGCAGTTCTTC.

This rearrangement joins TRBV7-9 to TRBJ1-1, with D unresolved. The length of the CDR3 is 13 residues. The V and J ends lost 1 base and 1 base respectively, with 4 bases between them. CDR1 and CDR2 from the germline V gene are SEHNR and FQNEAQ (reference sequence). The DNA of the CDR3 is TGTGCCAGCAGCTTAGAACAGAACACTGAAGCTTTCTTT. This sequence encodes CASSLEQNTEAFF.

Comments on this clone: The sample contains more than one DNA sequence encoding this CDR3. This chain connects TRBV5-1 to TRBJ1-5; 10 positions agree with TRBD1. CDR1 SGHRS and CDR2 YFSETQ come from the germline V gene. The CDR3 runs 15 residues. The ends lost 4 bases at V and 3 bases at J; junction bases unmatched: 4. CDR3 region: CASSPGTGDNQPQHF. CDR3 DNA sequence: TGCGCCAGCAGCCCCGGGACAGGGGACAATCAGCCCCAGCATTTT.

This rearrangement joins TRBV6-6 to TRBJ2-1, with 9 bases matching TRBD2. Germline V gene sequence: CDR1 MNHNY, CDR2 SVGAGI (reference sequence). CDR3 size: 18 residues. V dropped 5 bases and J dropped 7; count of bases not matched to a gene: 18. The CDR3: CASSQPRGGGARRNEQFF. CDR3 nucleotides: TGTGCCAGCAGTCAACCACGGGGCGGGGGGGCAAGAAGGAATGAGCAGTTCTTC.

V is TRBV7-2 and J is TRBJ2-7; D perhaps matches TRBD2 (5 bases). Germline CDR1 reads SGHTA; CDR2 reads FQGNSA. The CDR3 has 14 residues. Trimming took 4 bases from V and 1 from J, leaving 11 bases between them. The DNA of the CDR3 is TGTGCCAGCAGCTGGACTGGAGGATCCTACGAGCAGTACTTC. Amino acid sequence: CASSWTGGSYEQYF.

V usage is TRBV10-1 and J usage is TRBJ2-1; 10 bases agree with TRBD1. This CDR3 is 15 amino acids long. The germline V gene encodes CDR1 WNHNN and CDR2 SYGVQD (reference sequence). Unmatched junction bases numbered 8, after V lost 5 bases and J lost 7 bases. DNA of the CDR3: TGCGCCAGCAGTCCCCGGGACAGGGGATCGAATGAGCAGTTCTTC. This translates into CASSPRDRGSNEQFF.

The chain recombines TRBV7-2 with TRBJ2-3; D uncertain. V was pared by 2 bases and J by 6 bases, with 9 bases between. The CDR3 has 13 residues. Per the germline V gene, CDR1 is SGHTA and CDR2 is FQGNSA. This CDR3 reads CASSLWGLDTQYF. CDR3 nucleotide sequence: TGTGCCAGCAGCTTATGGGGTCTTGATACGCAGTATTTT.

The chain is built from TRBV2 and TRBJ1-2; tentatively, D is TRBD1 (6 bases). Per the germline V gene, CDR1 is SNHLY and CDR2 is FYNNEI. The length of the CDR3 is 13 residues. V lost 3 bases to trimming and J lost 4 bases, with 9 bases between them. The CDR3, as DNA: TGTGCCAGCAGTGAGACAGGTCTCTATGGCTACACCTTC. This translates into CASSETGLYGYTF.

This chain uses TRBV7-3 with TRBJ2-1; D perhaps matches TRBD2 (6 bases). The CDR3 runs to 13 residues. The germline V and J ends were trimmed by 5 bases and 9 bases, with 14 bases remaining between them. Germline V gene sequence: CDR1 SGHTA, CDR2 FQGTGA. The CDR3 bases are TGTGCCAGCAGCCGACTAGTAGGTACTGAGCAGTTCTTC. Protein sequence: CASSRLVGTEQFF. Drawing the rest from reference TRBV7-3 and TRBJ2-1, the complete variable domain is GAGVSQTPSNKVTEKGKYVELRCDPISGHTALYWYRQSLGQGPEFLIYFQGTGAADDSGLPNDRFFAVRPEGSVSTLKIQRTERGDSAVYLCASSRLVGTEQFFGPGTRLTVL.

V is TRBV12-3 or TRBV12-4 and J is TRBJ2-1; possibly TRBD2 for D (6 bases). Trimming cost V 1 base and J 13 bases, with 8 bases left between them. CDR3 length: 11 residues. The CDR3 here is CASSLGRGQFF. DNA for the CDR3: TGTGCCAGCAGTTTAGGGAGGGGCCAGTTCTTC.

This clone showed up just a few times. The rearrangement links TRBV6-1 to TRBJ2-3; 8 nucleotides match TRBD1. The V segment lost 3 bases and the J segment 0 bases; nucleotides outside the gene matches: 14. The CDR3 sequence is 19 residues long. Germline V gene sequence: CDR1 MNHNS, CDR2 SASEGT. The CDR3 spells CASSETFGQGVASTDTQYF. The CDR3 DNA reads TGTGCCAGCAGTGAGACTTTTGGACAGGGAGTCGCTAGCACAGATACGCAGTATTTT.